This TCR beta chain was sequenced in a study of blood T cell repertoires in COVID-19. The overall study: Spain, Italy and the United States supplied samples that represented acute and convalescent COVID-19. Sample material is recorded as cDNA or gDNA derived from T cells, B-cell-depleted T cells, or PBMCs.

The CDR3 is 8 residues long. V gave up 8 bases and J gave up 6 bases, with 3 bases separating them. Germline loops: CDR1 DFQATT, CDR2 SNEGSKA (reference sequence). Authors' analysis steps: How many nucleated cells were present was estimated from reference gene primer amplification. Profiling relied on immunoSEQ multiplex PCR, and the TCRdb table lists in-frame clones only, not all of them. From that table come the V and J calls and clone size; the DNA was used to work out D and trimming. Of about 120,000 clones listed, around 86% were seen once; the top ten hold 3.5% to 5%. Sequenced material: peripheral blood. The sequence was obtained from a man aged 40-49 years with acute or convalescent COVID-19. The chain is built from TRBV20-1 and TRBJ2-3; D uncertain. The CDR3 nucleotides read TGCAGTCTGGATACGCAGTATTTT. It translates to CSLDTQYF.